This T cell receptor (beta chain) was obtained from a study of metastatic and nonmetastatic thyroid tumors. The CDR3 spans 12 residues. Trimming shortened V by 8 bases and J by 4 bases, and 11 bases separated the two germline ends. Germline V gene lookup returns CDR1 MNHEY and CDR2 SVGAGI. MiXCR reprocessed the PCR reads for TCRdb. Of about 24,000 clones in the sample, approximately 19% were seen once. Thyroid surgery took place with no prior treatment in any patient. This TCR was sampled from a male donor with papillary thyroid cancer or a benign thyroid nodule (not recorded which). Some clones in this sample may be carry-over from other donors' samples. The sequenced sample was blood. The chain couples TRBV6-5 to TRBJ1-1; D call uncertain. The CDR3 sequence: CASCWGPTEAFF. DNA of the CDR3: TGTGCCAGCTGTTGGGGTCCCACTGAAGCTTTCTTT.